This TCR beta chain was profiled in a study of cytomegalovirus exposure and HLA in healthy donors (dated 2017 in TCRdb). Broadly, across the study: In an earlier analysis of roughly 500 of the donors, 276 Gb of sequence data and 117 million unique TCR beta sequences from about 179 million T cells were reported. About 280 gigabases of sequencing data and approximately 93 million unique TCR sequences were included in an early release covering several hundred HLA-typed donors. On average, about 200,000 unique TCR beta nucleotide sequences were sequenced per donor among a few hundred genotyped donors of the cohort, with roughly 18% of those sequences being non-productive. To decide whether each TCR beta V gene segment behaved as functional or pseudogenic, an earlier analysis of some 600 of the donors relied on high-throughput TCR beta sequencing. The study was designed to test whether signatures of past pathogen exposure could be identified by cataloging public T cell receptors. A separate validation cohort of more than 100 different subjects was used in addition to the roughly 700-subject first cohort. Typing coverage differed by locus: A, B, C, DRB1 and DQB1 were typed in roughly 629-630 donors, DQA1 in 522, DPA1 in approximately 600, and DPB1 in roughly 470. The study combined high-throughput TCR immunosequencing, statistical association of individual TCRs with disease status, and machine learning to predict cytomegalovirus infection status. Donor age, sex, ethnicity and CMV serostatus were collected together with the repertoire data. Of the 350 to 450 genotyped donors, 65% to 90% fell in the genetic ancestry cluster associated with self-reported Caucasian donors. To study patterns of TCR occurrence, a later analysis re-analyzed previously published TCR beta repertoires from around 660 donors and added high-resolution HLA genotyping. In the later analysis, no new phenotypic data were used to find candidate immune exposures; instead, reliance was placed on TCR beta sequences and their occurrence across donors. HLA typing included class I and class II loci at four-digit resolution. The study profiled the T cell repertoires of hundreds of subjects by immunosequencing and related them to cytomegalovirus serostatus. Because of strong linkage in the cohort, roughly five DR-DQ haplotypes were treated as single units for association and clustering. Every discovery cohort repertoire had been produced on one sequencing platform. A later genetic analysis used genome-wide SNP genotypes for about 55% of the 666 donors, treating that subset as a discovery cohort.

Libraries were constructed by the immunoSEQ multiplex PCR assay. For the multiplex PCR, a mixture combining 60 forward primers for TCR Vbeta segments and 13 reverse primers for TCR Jbeta segments was used. A multiplex PCR assay on genomic DNA amplified the CDR3 region of rearranged TCR beta genes. On the Illumina HiSeq System, the amplified TCR beta libraries were sequenced as 87-base-pair reads. Processing in the source paper ran as follows. A later analysis counted some 74 million unique TCR beta chains across the 600 to 850 repertoires, and 10 million to 11 million of these chains were shared by at least two donors. A nearest-neighbor algorithm error-corrected the raw reads and collapsed the reads into unique sequences, merging closely related sequences to remove PCR and sequencing errors. V, D and J gene segments were assigned by aligning CDR3 sequences to IMGT reference sequences. For a sequence to be retained, a match of at least six nucleotides to both a V gene segment and a J gene segment was required. A rearrangement was called productive if the CDR3 had no stop codons and remained in frame with V and J, and every other rearrangement was called non-productive. Following IMGT convention, CDR3 was defined as the stretch from the second conserved V-encoded cysteine to the conserved J-encoded phenylalanine. Sequences without an unambiguous match to a single V gene segment were excluded from the earlier analysis of about 640 of the donors. In an earlier analysis of 450 to 700 of the donors, V segments were called functional above 56.7% productive rearrangements and were called segregating when the between-donor standard deviation exceeded 5%. To diagnose cytomegalovirus status from the catalog of TCR beta chain sequences, a statistical classification framework was built. In a later analysis, V and J genes were assigned by comparing TCR nucleotide sequences against IMGT/GENE-DB human TR gene sequences. A later analysis assigned CDR3 sequences and most-parsimonious VDJ recombination scenarios with the TCRdist pipeline. A later analysis defined each TCR beta chain by its CDR3 amino acid sequence plus V-gene family, and excluded reads lacking a unique V-gene family. A later analysis removed nearly 600 highly shared, low-generation-probability nucleotide sequences to deal with suspected cross-contamination and a sequencing artifact. In a later analysis, a clonal expansion index for each public chain was calculated from normalized within-repertoire ranks of inferred template counts. In a later analysis, generation probabilities were computed with a VDJ recombination model fitted to out-of-frame rearrangements, and the resulting probabilities were checked against IGoR. Hypergeometric tests were used in a later analysis to score TCR-TCR, TCR-HLA and TCR-CMV co-occurrence, with a repertoire-size bias correction applied to the TCR pairs. A later analysis estimated false discovery rates by permuting HLA or CMV assignments 20 times. In a later analysis, co-occurring TCRs were grouped using DBSCAN, with TCRdist sequence similarity added in when clustering inside HLA-allele-positive subsets. Co-occurrence clustering excluded repertoires with fewer than 30,000 or more than 120,000 public chains, plus five with anomalous nucleotide sharing. TCRdb mirrors the immuneACCESS table, restricted to in-frame sequences. Some clones are absent from its copies; in checked studies, under half trace to an unresolved V gene, and the reason for the others is unknown. D and trimming come from the DNA, and the V and J calls and clone size come from that table. The sample yields about 170,000 clones; 82% were counted once. The ten largest clones add up to approximately 1.6% of the sample.

At the junction V is shortened by 10 bases and J by 9 bases, with 19 bases in between. From the germline V gene, CDR1 is MNHNS and CDR2 is SASEGT. The CDR3 sequence holds 14 residues, the cysteine and phenylalanine included. The kept DNA is CDR3 alone, 42 bases in frame from the first base. Beyond this particular receptor, the publication reports: It was suggested by the authors that the approach could potentially be generalized to other disease states and immunological phenotypes. Several of the top co-occurrence clusters appeared to be linked to parvovirus B19, influenza, CMV and Epstein-Barr virus, according to a later analysis. Roughly uniform sequencing depth across donors was assumed in presence/absence analyses, although this assumption may not hold. In a later analysis, HLA-associated TCR beta chains were found to be more clonally expanded and to have lower generation probabilities than equally common non-associated chains. According to a later analysis, most CMV-associated TCR beta chains appeared to be HLA-restricted, and the HLA associations seemed to be driven largely by CMV exposure. A cluster of highly shared sequence variants was judged likely to represent a technical artifact of the sequencing pipeline. A later genetic analysis reported fewer N-insertions in productive TCRs among donors in an Asian-associated ancestry cluster than the roughly 690-donor mean. In a later analysis, some 18,000 TCR beta sequences were associated with specific HLA alleles at a false discovery rate of 0.05. A further reported finding was that TCR beta sequences accurately predicted the HLA-A and HLA-B alleles for most subjects in the first cohort. In an earlier analysis of roughly 560 of the donors, most TCR beta V segments were observed in productive rearrangements about 87% or about 30% of the time, broadly matching IMGT annotations. HLA typing was unavailable for some donors at each locus, so association tests used only the typed subset. A total of some 180 TCR beta chains were listed by the study as associated with cytomegalovirus. Linkage disequilibrium might explain the correlated functional status among segregating V segments, but an unknown experimental factor could not be ruled out. When HLA alleles, especially DR and DQ, strongly co-occurred, TCR associations were difficult to assign to individual alleles. Only TCR beta chains were sequenced in this cohort, and the absence of alpha or paired-chain data limited detectable features. The earlier analysis of approximately 560 of the donors excluded roughly 17 rarely observed V segments, including chromosome 9 orphons, because counts were too low. Some IMGT-functional V segments, including TRBV6-2 and TRBV6-3, could not be distinguished by the 87-base-pair reads and were therefore excluded. In a later genetic analysis, a missense DCLRE1C variant was associated with V-gene and J-gene trimming of TCR beta chains, and the association was replicated in an independent cohort. In vitro tests confirmed that a few of the cytomegalovirus-associated TCR beta chains recognize cytomegalovirus antigens. Most TCR sequences were observed very rarely across donors, whereas some public TCRs were present in many individuals. CMV serostatus was the only immune exposure information available for the cohort. In a later analysis, the rate of TCR association differed among HLA loci, with DRB1 alleles having the most associated TCRs and HLA-C alleles having the fewest. In both the original and validation cohorts, the classifier was reported to diagnose cytomegalovirus status with high specificity and sensitivity.

In total, approximately 610 healthy bone marrow donors made up the cohort. Cohort members were all nominally healthy when sampled, although unrecorded immune exposures were likely present. The donor tested CMV seronegative and was one of the 352 seronegative cohort members. A peripheral blood sample was provided by each donor, and peripheral blood mononuclear cells were used for TCR beta sequencing. Genomic DNA was extracted from the blood cell samples with the Qiagen DNeasy Blood Extraction Kit. To note about this clone: The specificity of this receptor is unknown. Per-base qualities were not stored, and no clone one base away is much larger.

This TCR was recovered from a male donor in good health and CMV-seronegative. Sequenced input: PBMCs. Rearrangement joined TRBV6-1 to TRBJ1-6, with TRBD1 perhaps the D gene, on 5 matching bases. The CDR3 sequence is CATESEDTTSPLHF. The DNA reads TGTGCCACCGAAAGCGAGGACACAACTTCACCCCTCCACTTT.